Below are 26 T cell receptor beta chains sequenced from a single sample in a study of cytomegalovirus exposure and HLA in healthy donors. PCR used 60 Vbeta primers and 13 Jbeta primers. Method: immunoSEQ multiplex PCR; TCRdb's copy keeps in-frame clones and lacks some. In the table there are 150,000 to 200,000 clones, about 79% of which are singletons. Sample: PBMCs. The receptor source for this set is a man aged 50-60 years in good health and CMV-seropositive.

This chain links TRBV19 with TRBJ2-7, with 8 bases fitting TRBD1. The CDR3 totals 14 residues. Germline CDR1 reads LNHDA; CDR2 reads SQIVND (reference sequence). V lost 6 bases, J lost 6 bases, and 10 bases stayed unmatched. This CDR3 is CASSRTGPGREQYF. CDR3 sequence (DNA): TGTGCCAGTAGCAGGACAGGGCCTGGGCGCGAGCAGTACTTC.

The CDR3 loop is CASSLDRDGNTIYF. The DNA of the CDR3 is TGTGCCAGCAGTTTGGACAGGGATGGAAACACCATATATTTT. The rearrangement links TRBV28 to TRBJ1-3; TRBD1 matches at 8 bases. Trimming cost V 3 bases and J 3 bases; bases outside gene matches: 1. This CDR3 region has 14 residues. Germline-derived CDR1 and CDR2 are MDHEN and SYDVKM.

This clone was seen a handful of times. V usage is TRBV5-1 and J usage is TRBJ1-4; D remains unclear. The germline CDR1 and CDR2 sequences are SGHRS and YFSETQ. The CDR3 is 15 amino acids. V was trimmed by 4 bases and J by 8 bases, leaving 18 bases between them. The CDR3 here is CASSHLVHSEEKLFF. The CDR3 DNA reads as TGCGCCAGCAGCCATCTGGTGCATTCGGAGGAAAAACTGTTTTTT.

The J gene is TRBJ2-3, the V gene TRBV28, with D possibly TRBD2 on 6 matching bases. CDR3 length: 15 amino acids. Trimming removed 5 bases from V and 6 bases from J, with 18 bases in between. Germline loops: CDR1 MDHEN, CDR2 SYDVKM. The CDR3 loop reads CASSTGDSALDTQYF. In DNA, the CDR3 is TGTGCCAGCAGTACCGGGGACTCCGCGTTGGATACGCAGTATTTT.

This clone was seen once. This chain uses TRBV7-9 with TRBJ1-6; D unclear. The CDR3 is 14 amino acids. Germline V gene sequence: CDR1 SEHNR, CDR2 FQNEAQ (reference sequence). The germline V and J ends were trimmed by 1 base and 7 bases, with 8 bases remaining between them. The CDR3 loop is CASSLERENSPLHF. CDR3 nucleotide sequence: TGTGCCAGCAGCTTAGAACGGGAGAATTCACCCCTCCACTTT.

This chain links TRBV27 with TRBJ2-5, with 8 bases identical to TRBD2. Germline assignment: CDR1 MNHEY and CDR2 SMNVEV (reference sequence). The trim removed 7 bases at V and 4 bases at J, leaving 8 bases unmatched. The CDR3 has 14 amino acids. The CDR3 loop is CASNGGGSGETQYF. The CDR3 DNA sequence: TGTGCCAGCAATGGCGGGGGGAGTGGAGAGACCCAGTACTTC.

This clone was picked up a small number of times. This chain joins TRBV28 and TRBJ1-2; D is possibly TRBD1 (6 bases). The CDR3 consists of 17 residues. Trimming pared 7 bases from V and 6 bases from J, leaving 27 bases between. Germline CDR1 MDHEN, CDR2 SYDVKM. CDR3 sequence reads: CASMGAGQGLLVDGYTF. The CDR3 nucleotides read TGTGCCAGCATGGGGGCAGGGCAAGGGCTATTGGTTGATGGCTACACCTTC.

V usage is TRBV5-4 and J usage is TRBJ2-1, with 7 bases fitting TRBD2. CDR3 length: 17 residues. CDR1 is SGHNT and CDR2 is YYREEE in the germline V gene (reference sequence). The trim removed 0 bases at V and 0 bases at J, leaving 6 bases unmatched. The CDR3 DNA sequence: TGTGCCAGCAGCTTGGAGGGCGGGAGAAGCTCCTACAATGAGCAGTTCTTC. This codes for CASSLEGGRSSYNEQFF. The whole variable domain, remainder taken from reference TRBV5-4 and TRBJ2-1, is ETGVTQSPTHLIKTRGQQVTLRCSSQSGHNTVSWYQQALGQGPQFIFQYYREEENGRGNFPPRFSGLQFPNYSSELNVNALELDDSALYLCASSLEGGRSSYNEQFFGPGTRLTVL.

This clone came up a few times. Here the CDR3 reads CASSLSTTGSGETQYF. The CDR3 region has the DNA TGTGCCAGCAGCTTATCGACCACAGGGTCGGGGGAGACCCAGTACTTC. The V and J genes are TRBV7-6 and TRBJ2-5; weak D call: TRBD1 (6 bases). The CDR3 has 16 amino acids. Germline CDR1 is SGHVS and CDR2 is FNYEAQ. The V and J ends lost 2 bases and 5 bases respectively, with 18 bases between them.

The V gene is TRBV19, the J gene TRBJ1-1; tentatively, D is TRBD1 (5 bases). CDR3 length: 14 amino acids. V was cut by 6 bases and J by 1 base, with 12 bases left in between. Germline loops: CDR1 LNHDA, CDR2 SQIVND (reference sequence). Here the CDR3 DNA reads TGTGCCAGTAGCCGATCAGACAGGAACACTGAAGCTTTCTTT. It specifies CASSRSDRNTEAFF.

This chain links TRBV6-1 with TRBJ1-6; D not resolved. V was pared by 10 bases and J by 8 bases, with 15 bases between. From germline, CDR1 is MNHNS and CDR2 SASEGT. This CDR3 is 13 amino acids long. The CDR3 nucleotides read TGTGCCACCCAGTTAATGGGCGATTCACCCCTCCACTTT. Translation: CATQLMGDSPLHF.

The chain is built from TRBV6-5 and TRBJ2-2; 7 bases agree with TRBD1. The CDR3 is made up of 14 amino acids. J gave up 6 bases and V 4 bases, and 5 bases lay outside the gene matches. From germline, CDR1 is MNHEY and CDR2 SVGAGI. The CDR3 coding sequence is TGTGCCAGCAGTTTCGACAGGGTTGCCGGGGAGCTGTTTTTT. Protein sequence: CASSFDRVAGELFF.

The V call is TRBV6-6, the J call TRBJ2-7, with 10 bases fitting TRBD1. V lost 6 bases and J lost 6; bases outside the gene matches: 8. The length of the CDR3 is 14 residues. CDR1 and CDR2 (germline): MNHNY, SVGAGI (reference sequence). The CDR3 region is CASSQTGGSLEQYF. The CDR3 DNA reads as TGTGCCAGCAGCCAGACAGGGGGCTCACTCGAGCAGTACTTC.

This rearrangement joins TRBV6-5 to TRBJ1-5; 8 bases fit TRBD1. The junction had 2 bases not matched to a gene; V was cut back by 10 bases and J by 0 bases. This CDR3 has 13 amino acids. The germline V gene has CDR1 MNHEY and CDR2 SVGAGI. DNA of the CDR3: TGTGCCACCGGGACAGGTAGCAATCAGCCCCAGCATTTT. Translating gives CATGTGSNQPQHF.

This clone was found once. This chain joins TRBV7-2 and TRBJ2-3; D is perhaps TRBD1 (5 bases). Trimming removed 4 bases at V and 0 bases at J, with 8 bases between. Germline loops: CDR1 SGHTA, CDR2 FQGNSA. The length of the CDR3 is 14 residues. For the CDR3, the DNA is TGTGCCAGCAGCTATGGGGCCAGCACAGATACGCAGTATTTT. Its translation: CASSYGASTDTQYF.

In DNA form, the CDR3 reads TGTGCCAGCAGCCAAGAAGACGGGGGTACCGGGGAGCTGTTTTTT. It is translated as CASSQEDGGTGELFF. This chain links TRBV4-2 with TRBJ2-2; possibly TRBD2 for D (6 bases). Germline V lookup: CDR1 LGHNA, CDR2 YNFKEQ. V gave up 0 bases and J gave up 5 bases, with 10 bases separating them. This CDR3 is 15 amino acids long.

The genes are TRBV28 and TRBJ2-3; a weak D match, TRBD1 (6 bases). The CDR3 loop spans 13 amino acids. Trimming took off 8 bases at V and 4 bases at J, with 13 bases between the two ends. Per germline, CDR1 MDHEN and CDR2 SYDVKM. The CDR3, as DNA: TGTGCCAGCCGCCTACAGGGCTCAGATACGCAGTATTTT. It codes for CASRLQGSDTQYF.

The CDR3 region has the DNA TGTGCCATCAGTGCCCAGGGAGGGAACACTGAAGCTTTCTTT. It yields the protein CAISAQGGNTEAFF. V gene TRBV10-3 combines with J gene TRBJ1-1, with TRBD1 as a possible D gene (5 bases). CDR1 and CDR2 from the germline V gene are ENHRY and SYGVKD. V lost 4 bases and J lost 1, with 10 bases in between. This CDR3 is built from 14 residues.

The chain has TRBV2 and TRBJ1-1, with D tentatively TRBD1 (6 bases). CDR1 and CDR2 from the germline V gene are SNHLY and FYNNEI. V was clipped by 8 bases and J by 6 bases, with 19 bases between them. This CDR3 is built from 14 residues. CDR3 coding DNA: TGTGCCAGCGCCCAGGGGACCTCCTGGCCTGAAGCTTTCTTT. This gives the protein CASAQGTSWPEAFF.

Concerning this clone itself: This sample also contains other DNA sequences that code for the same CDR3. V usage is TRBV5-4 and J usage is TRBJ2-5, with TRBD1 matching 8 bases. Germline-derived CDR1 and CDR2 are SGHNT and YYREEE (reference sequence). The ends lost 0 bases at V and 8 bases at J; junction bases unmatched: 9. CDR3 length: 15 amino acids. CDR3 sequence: CASSLGRGLWETQYF. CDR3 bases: TGTGCCAGCAGCTTGGGCAGGGGGCTATGGGAAACCCAGTACTTC.

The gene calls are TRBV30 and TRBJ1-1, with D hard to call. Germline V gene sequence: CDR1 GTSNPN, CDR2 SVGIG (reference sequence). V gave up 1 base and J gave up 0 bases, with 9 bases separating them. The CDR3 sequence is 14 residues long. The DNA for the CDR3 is TGTGCCTGGAGTGAGGACTTTTTGAACACTGAAGCTTTCTTT. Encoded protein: CAWSEDFLNTEAFF.

The DNA for the CDR3 is TGCGCCAGCAGTCGAGAGAGTGAAGCTTTCTTT. Its translation: CASSRESEAFF. The chain is built from TRBV4-1 and TRBJ1-1; no reliable D call. Germline loops: CDR1 MGHRA, CDR2 YSYEKL. This CDR3 spans 11 amino acids. Deletions cut 6 bases from V and 7 bases from J, with 9 bases between.

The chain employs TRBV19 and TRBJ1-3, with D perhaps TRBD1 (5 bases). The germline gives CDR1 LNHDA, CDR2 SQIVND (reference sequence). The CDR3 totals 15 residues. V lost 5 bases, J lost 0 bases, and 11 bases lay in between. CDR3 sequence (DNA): TGTGCCAGTAGTGCCACAGGTCGCTCTGGAAACACCATATATTTT. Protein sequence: CASSATGRSGNTIYF.

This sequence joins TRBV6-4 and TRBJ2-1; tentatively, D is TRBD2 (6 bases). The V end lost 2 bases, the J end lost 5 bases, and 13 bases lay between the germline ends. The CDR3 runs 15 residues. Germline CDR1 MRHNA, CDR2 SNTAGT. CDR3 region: CASSDKGGVNNEQFF. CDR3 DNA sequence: TGTGCCAGCAGTGACAAGGGCGGGGTTAACAATGAGCAGTTCTTC.

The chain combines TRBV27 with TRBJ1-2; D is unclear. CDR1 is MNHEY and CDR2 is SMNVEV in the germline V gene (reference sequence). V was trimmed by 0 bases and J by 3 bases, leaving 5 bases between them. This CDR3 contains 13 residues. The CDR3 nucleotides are TGTGCCAGCAGTTTATCTAGCTACTATGGCTACACCTTC. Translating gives CASSLSSYYGYTF.

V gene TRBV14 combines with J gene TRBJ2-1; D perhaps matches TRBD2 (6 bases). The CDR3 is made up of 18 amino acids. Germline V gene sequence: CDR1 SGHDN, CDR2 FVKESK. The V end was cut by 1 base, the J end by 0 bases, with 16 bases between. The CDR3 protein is CASSQGTLGGVSYNEQFF. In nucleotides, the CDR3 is TGTGCCAGCAGCCAAGGAACTCTCGGCGGGGTCTCCTACAATGAGCAGTTCTTC.